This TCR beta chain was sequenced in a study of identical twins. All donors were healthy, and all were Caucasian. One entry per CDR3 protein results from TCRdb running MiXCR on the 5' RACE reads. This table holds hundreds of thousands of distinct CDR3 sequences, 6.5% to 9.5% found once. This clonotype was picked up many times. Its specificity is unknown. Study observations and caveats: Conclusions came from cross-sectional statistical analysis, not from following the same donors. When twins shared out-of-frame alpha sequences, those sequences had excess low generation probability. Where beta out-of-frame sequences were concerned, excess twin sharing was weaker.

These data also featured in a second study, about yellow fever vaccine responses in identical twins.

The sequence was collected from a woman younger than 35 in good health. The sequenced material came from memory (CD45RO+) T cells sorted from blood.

In DNA form, the CDR3 reads TGTGCCAGCGGCCACCGGAATGAGCAGTTCTTC. Residues: CASGHRNEQFF. The chain recombines TRBV11-2 with TRBJ2-1; D is unclear. The CDR3 totals 11 residues. Germline-derived CDR1 and CDR2 are SGHAT and FQNNGV. V lost 8 bases, J lost 7 bases, and 9 bases lay in between.